This TCR beta chain was captured by sequencing in a study of T cell changes during pregnancy in multiple sclerosis. TCRdb keeps only in-frame clones here, not all; method: immunoSEQ multiplex PCR. This table has around 66,000 clones, about nine tenths appearing once. The TCR sequence derives from a female donor in good health, enrolled as a control in a pregnancy study. The sequencing here drew on peripheral blood, taken in the first trimester of pregnancy.

The DNA for the CDR3 is TGTGCCAGCAGCTTCAGGCAGGGGAACACTGAAGCTTTCTTT. It codes for CASSFRQGNTEAFF. The chain recombines TRBV7-2 with TRBJ1-1; perhaps TRBD1 as D (5 bases). The CDR3 has 14 residues. Deletions cut 3 bases from V and 1 base from J, with 9 bases between. CDR1 and CDR2 (germline): SGHTA, FQGNSA.